A selection of T cell receptor beta chains follows, all from one sample in a study of regulatory T cells in long-lasting Graves disease. Each CDR3 protein is one row after TCRdb ran MiXCR on the multiplex PCR reads. The data contain roughly 420,000 distinct CDR3 sequences, about 14% of them singletons. This same sample was also taken into another study, of T cells in Graves' hyperthyroidism and ophthalmopathy.

The source material was peripheral blood mononuclear cells (PBMCs), sampled at new diagnosis, from a patient treated with antithyroid drugs. These TCRs come from a woman aged 50 to 65 with Graves disease. Both conserved end residues are part of each CDR3. Each record gives: V gene, D gene, clone size, J gene, CDR3 protein, CDR3 DNA. The D gene is left open where the match is weak. Some rows have no size entry. The others give once, few or many, or a class for an expanded clone.

v_gene: TRBV3-1; d_gene: .; abundance: many; j_gene: TRBJ2-2; CDR3aa: CASSQDGGVTGELFF; CDR3nt: TGTGCCAGCAGCCAAGATGGCGGGGTTACCGGGGAGCTGTTTTTT
v_gene: TRBV6-1; d_gene: .; abundance: many; j_gene: TRBJ1-2; CDR3aa: CASTRTGDNYGYTF; CDR3nt: TGTGCCAGCACTCGGACGGGGGATAACTATGGCTACACCTTC
v_gene: TRBV5-1; d_gene: TRBD1; abundance: few; j_gene: TRBJ2-3; CDR3aa: CASSRGDRDTDTQYF; CDR3nt: TGCGCCAGCAGCCGCGGGGACAGGGACACAGATACGCAGTATTTT
v_gene: TRBV5-4; d_gene: .; abundance: .; j_gene: TRBJ2-1; CDR3aa: CASTWTAPLVNEQFF; CDR3nt: TGTGCCAGCACCTGGACAGCCCCGTTGGTGAATGAGCAGTTCTTC
v_gene: TRBV20-1; d_gene: .; abundance: .; j_gene: TRBJ1-6; CDR3aa: CSARGGSSNSPLHF; CDR3nt: TGCAGTGCTAGGGGAGGGTCCAGTAATTCACCCCTCCACTTT
v_gene: TRBV28; d_gene: TRBD2; abundance: many; j_gene: TRBJ2-7; CDR3aa: CASSRTSGFYEQYF; CDR3nt: TGTGCCAGCAGTCGGACTAGCGGGTTCTACGAGCAGTACTTC
v_gene: TRBV20-1; d_gene: .; abundance: many; j_gene: TRBJ2-1; CDR3aa: CSARDNEQFF; CDR3nt: TGCAGTGCCAGGGACAATGAGCAGTTCTTC
v_gene: TRBV2; d_gene: TRBD1; abundance: many; j_gene: TRBJ1-1; CDR3aa: CASSDGQGQGVNTEAFF; CDR3nt: TGTGCCAGCAGTGACGGACAGGGGCAAGGGGTGAACACTGAAGCTTTCTTT
v_gene: TRBV5-1; d_gene: .; abundance: many; j_gene: TRBJ2-7; CDR3aa: CASSWDGEQGEQYF; CDR3nt: TGCGCCAGCAGCTGGGACGGAGAGCAAGGGGAGCAGTACTTC
v_gene: TRBV11-2; d_gene: .; abundance: many; j_gene: TRBJ2-7; CDR3aa: CASSLGSPSYEQYF; CDR3nt: TGTGCCAGCAGTTTGGGCAGTCCCTCCTACGAGCAGTACTTC
v_gene: TRBV6-9; d_gene: TRBD1; abundance: many; j_gene: TRBJ1-1; CDR3aa: CASSYGQVNTEAFF; CDR3nt: TGTGCCAGCAGTTACGGACAGGTGAACACTGAAGCTTTCTTT
v_gene: TRBV29-1; d_gene: .; abundance: .; j_gene: TRBJ2-3; CDR3aa: CSVVVASTDTQYF; CDR3nt: TGCAGCGTTGTGGTTGCGAGCACAGATACGCAGTATTTT
v_gene: TRBV6-1; d_gene: TRBD2; abundance: many; j_gene: TRBJ2-1; CDR3aa: CASMRTSVGYNEQFF; CDR3nt: TGTGCCAGCATGAGGACTAGCGTCGGATACAATGAGCAGTTCTTC
v_gene: TRBV3-1; d_gene: TRBD2; abundance: many; j_gene: TRBJ2-1; CDR3aa: CASSQGVRREGHDEQFF; CDR3nt: TGTGCCAGCAGCCAAGGAGTGAGGCGGGAGGGTCACGATGAGCAGTTCTTC
v_gene: TRBV2; d_gene: .; abundance: .; j_gene: TRBJ2-7; CDR3aa: CASSVEVYEQYF; CDR3nt: TGTGCCAGCAGTGTTGAAGTCTACGAGCAGTACTTC
v_gene: TRBV11-2; d_gene: .; abundance: many; j_gene: TRBJ2-1; CDR3aa: CASSPLARSSYNEQFF; CDR3nt: TGTGCCAGCAGCCCTCTAGCGCGGAGCTCCTACAATGAGCAGTTCTTC
v_gene: TRBV20-1; d_gene: .; abundance: many; j_gene: TRBJ2-1; CDR3aa: CSATRGGGGSYNEQFF; CDR3nt: TGCAGTGCTACCCGAGGGGGCGGGGGCTCCTACAATGAGCAGTTCTTC
v_gene: TRBV7-2; d_gene: TRBD2; abundance: many; j_gene: TRBJ2-5; CDR3aa: CASSPQIGLAGGGETQYF; CDR3nt: TGTGCCAGCAGCCCCCAAATTGGTCTTGCGGGAGGAGGCGAGACCCAGTACTTC
v_gene: TRBV19; d_gene: .; abundance: .; j_gene: TRBJ1-5; CDR3aa: CASSQFTTGRRQPQHF; CDR3nt: TGTGCCAGTAGTCAATTTACGACAGGACGGCGACAGCCCCAGCATTTT
v_gene: TRBV7-9; d_gene: TRBD2; abundance: .; j_gene: TRBJ2-5; CDR3aa: CASSPGLAGPETQYF; CDR3nt: TGTGCCAGCAGCCCTGGACTAGCGGGACCAGAGACCCAGTACTTC
v_gene: TRBV2; d_gene: .; abundance: .; j_gene: TRBJ2-1; CDR3aa: CAGSGRRAEYNAQFF; CDR3nt: TGTGCCGGCAGTGGCCGGAGGGCAGAATACAATGCGCAGTTCTTC
v_gene: TRBV7-2; d_gene: TRBD1; abundance: many; j_gene: TRBJ1-5; CDR3aa: CASSFRTGFQPQHF; CDR3nt: TGTGCCAGCAGCTTTAGGACAGGGTTTCAGCCCCAGCATTTT
v_gene: TRBV20-1; d_gene: TRBD2; abundance: many; j_gene: TRBJ2-7; CDR3aa: CSARVGLANYEQYF; CDR3nt: TGCAGTGCTCGGGTGGGACTAGCGAACTACGAGCAGTACTTC
v_gene: TRBV10-3; d_gene: .; abundance: few; j_gene: TRBJ2-1; CDR3aa: CAISGAAGIYNEQFF; CDR3nt: TGTGCCATCAGTGGGGCGGCGGGGATATACAATGAGCAGTTCTTC
v_gene: TRBV25-1; d_gene: .; abundance: .; j_gene: TRBJ1-2; CDR3aa: CASSEGGAIYGYTF; CDR3nt: TGTGCCAGCAGTGAGGGGGGAGCGATCTATGGCTACACCTTC
v_gene: TRBV7-3; d_gene: TRBD1; abundance: many; j_gene: TRBJ2-3; CDR3aa: CASSLGDRFTDTQYF; CDR3nt: TGTGCCAGCAGCTTAGGGGACAGATTCACAGATACGCAGTATTTT
v_gene: TRBV28; d_gene: TRBD2; abundance: many; j_gene: TRBJ2-3; CDR3aa: CASSPLAGTDTQYF; CDR3nt: TGTGCCAGCAGTCCATTAGCGGGAACAGATACGCAGTATTTT
v_gene: TRBV5-1; d_gene: .; abundance: few; j_gene: TRBJ2-5; CDR3aa: CASGQAQETQYF; CDR3nt: TGCGCCAGCGGGCAAGCCCAAGAGACCCAGTACTTC
v_gene: TRBV5-5; d_gene: .; abundance: few; j_gene: TRBJ2-5; CDR3aa: CASSPEGIWQETQYF; CDR3nt: TGTGCCAGCAGCCCGGAGGGGATTTGGCAAGAGACCCAGTACTTC
v_gene: TRBV3-1; d_gene: TRBD2; abundance: many; j_gene: TRBJ2-2; CDR3aa: CASSSTNPASGRNTGELFF; CDR3nt: TGTGCCAGCAGCTCAACAAACCCCGCTAGCGGGAGGAACACCGGGGAGCTGTTTTTT
v_gene: TRBV11-2; d_gene: .; abundance: few; j_gene: TRBJ1-2; CDR3aa: CASRTTGPYGYTF; CDR3nt: TGTGCCAGCAGGACTACAGGCCCCTATGGCTACACCTTC
v_gene: TRBV12-3/TRBV12-4; d_gene: .; abundance: many; j_gene: TRBJ1-2; CDR3aa: CASSSTLGRKNYGYTF; CDR3nt: TGTGCCAGCAGCAGCACCCTCGGACGGAAGAACTATGGCTACACCTTC
v_gene: TRBV9; d_gene: .; abundance: many; j_gene: TRBJ2-2; CDR3aa: CASSVGIRGTGELFF; CDR3nt: TGTGCCAGCAGCGTAGGTATTAGGGGCACCGGGGAGCTGTTTTTT
v_gene: TRBV19; d_gene: TRBD1; abundance: .; j_gene: TRBJ2-7; CDR3aa: CASSISGQGYEQYF; CDR3nt: TGTGCCAGTAGTATCTCGGGACAGGGTTACGAGCAGTACTTC
v_gene: TRBV7-6; d_gene: .; abundance: .; j_gene: TRBJ1-4; CDR3aa: CASSLGGRGKLFF; CDR3nt: TGTGCCAGCAGCTTAGGGGGGCGGGGAAAACTGTTTTTT
v_gene: TRBV6-1; d_gene: .; abundance: many; j_gene: TRBJ2-7; CDR3aa: CASRRERGSNEQYF; CDR3nt: TGTGCCAGCAGGAGGGAGAGGGGTTCGAATGAGCAGTACTTC
v_gene: TRBV6-2/TRBV6-3; d_gene: .; abundance: many; j_gene: TRBJ1-2; CDR3aa: CASSERGNYGYTF; CDR3nt: TGTGCCAGCAGTGAGCGGGGGAACTATGGCTACACCTTC